One and the same sample provided the 14 T cell receptor beta chains below, sequenced in a study of CD8+CD57+ T cells in acquired aplastic anemia. The study profiled TCR beta VDJ and CDR3 using genomic DNA as template. Via MiXCR, TCRdb re-called the reads, giving one row per CDR3 protein. The sample consists of roughly 130,000 distinct CDR3 sequences, 48% of them appearing once. Sequenced input: sorted CD4+, CD8+, or CD8+CD57+ T cells (not recorded which) from PBMCs. The receptors originated from a human donor in good health, serving as a control.

This clonotype has a handful of counts. This chain uses TRBV12-3 or TRBV12-4 with TRBJ1-5, with 7 bases matching TRBD1. Trimming at V came to 4 bases and at J to 2 bases, leaving 11 bases not matched to a gene. The length of the CDR3 is 17 residues. CDR3 DNA sequence: TGTGCCAGCAGTTGGACAGGCCTAGGTGGGGGCAATCAGCCCCAGCATTTT. This codes for CASSWTGLGGGNQPQHF.

This clonotype appeared a few times. The chain carries TRBV18 and TRBJ1-5, with a weak D call TRBD1 (6 bases). Germline V gene lookup returns CDR1 KGHSH and CDR2 LQKENI. V was clipped by 2 bases and J by 0 bases, with 14 bases between them. This CDR3 contains 17 residues. The CDR3 bases are TGTGCCAGCTCACCAATCAGGACAGAAGATAGCAATCAGCCCCAGCATTTT. It is translated as CASSPIRTEDSNQPQHF. The entire variable domain, with the rest obtained from reference TRBV18 and TRBJ1-5, is as follows: NAGVMQNPRHLVRRRGQEARLRCSPMKGHSHVYWYRQLPEEGLKFMVYLQKENIIDESGMPKERFSAEFPKEGPSILRIQQVVRGDSAAYFCASSPIRTEDSNQPQHFGDGTRLSIL.

This clonotype showed up just once. The V and J genes are TRBV12-3 or TRBV12-4 and TRBJ1-6; maybe TRBD1 (5 bases). The V and J ends lost 5 bases and 7 bases respectively, with 12 bases between them. This CDR3 comprises 14 residues. The CDR3 here is CASSSGTENSPLHF. DNA for the CDR3: TGTGCCAGCAGTAGCGGGACGGAGAATTCACCCCTCCACTTT.

This clonotype has only one observation. The V call is TRBV15, the J call TRBJ2-5, with 7 positions matching TRBD1. The CDR3 is 15 amino acids. Germline values: CDR1 LNHNV, CDR2 YYDKDF (reference sequence). The V and J ends lost 3 bases and 1 base, in that order; junction bases with no gene match: 5. CDR3 bases: TGTGCCACCAGCAGTTACAGGGGCGGCCAAGAGACCCAGTACTTC. This codes for CATSSYRGGQETQYF.

V is TRBV10-3 and J is TRBJ1-2, with D maybe TRBD1 (5 bases). There are 13 residues in the CDR3. CDR1 is ENHRY, CDR2 SYGVKD, per germline. V lost 4 bases to trimming and J lost 8 bases, with 14 bases between them. The CDR3 here is CAISAFGAEGYTF. CDR3 DNA: TGTGCCATCAGTGCGTTCGGGGCTGAAGGCTACACCTTC.

The chain has TRBV7-3 and TRBJ2-5; 7 bases map to TRBD1. The germline gives CDR1 SGHTA, CDR2 FQGTGA. This CDR3 contains 11 residues. V shed 6 bases, J shed 10 bases, and the junction held 5 bases outside the gene matches. The CDR3, as DNA: TGTGCCAGCAGTTGGGCAGGGGGCCAGTACTTC. Translation gives CASSWAGGQYF.

This chain links TRBV7-3 with TRBJ2-7; D remains ambiguous. Trimming removed 6 bases at V and 7 bases at J, with 13 bases between. Germline CDR1 reads SGHTA; CDR2 reads FQGTGA. CDR3 length: 12 amino acids. Written as DNA, the CDR3 is TGTGCCAGCAGGTCTGGAAGTGCTGAGCAGTACTTC. This sequence encodes CASRSGSAEQYF.

The V and J genes are TRBV2 and TRBJ1-6; a weak D match, TRBD1 (6 bases). CDR3 length: 16 residues. Trimming left V 6 bases short and J 11 bases short, with 23 bases between. Germline V gene data show CDR1 as SNHLY and CDR2 as FYNNEI. The CDR3: CASRDRGAWANPPLHF. DNA of the CDR3: TGTGCCAGCAGGGACCGGGGGGCCTGGGCCAATCCACCCCTCCACTTT.

This clonotype was recorded many times. CDR3 bases: TGCAGTGCTACCTACAATGAGCAGTTCTTC. The encoded protein is CSATYNEQFF. The chain carries TRBV20-1 and TRBJ2-1; D unclear. This CDR3 is built from 10 residues. CDR1 and CDR2 (germline): DFQATT, SNEGSKA (reference sequence). V gave up 4 bases and J gave up 2 bases, with 0 bases separating them.

In this sample, this clonotype turned up a few times. This chain uses TRBV24-1 with TRBJ1-5; D is undetermined. This CDR3 contains 12 residues. Germline V gene data show CDR1 as KGHDR and CDR2 as SFDVKD. V lost 3 bases to trimming and J lost 5 bases, with 4 bases between them. The CDR3 region is CATSDPDQPQHF. Written as DNA, the CDR3 is TGTGCCACCAGTGATCCTGATCAGCCCCAGCATTTT.

This clonotype was recorded many times. V and J are TRBV7-6 and TRBJ2-1; no reliable D call. Looked up from germline, CDR1 is SGHVS and CDR2 is FNYEAQ. V was pared by 5 bases and J by 8 bases, with 10 bases between. The CDR3 runs 12 residues. The CDR3 nucleotides are TGTGCCAGCAGCCCCACTACATATGAGCAGTTCTTC. Encoded protein: CASSPTTYEQFF.

The chain employs TRBV7-4 and TRBJ2-5, with D perhaps TRBD1 or TRBD2 (5 bases each). Trimming stripped 9 bases from V and 5 bases from J, with 22 bases between. The CDR3 runs to 15 residues. Germline CDR1 SGHVT, CDR2 SQSDAQ. The CDR3 region has the DNA TGTGCCAGTAGTCCCCCGGGGCAGGGTTGGGAGACCCAGTACTTC. This translates into CASSPPGQGWETQYF.

The chain combines TRBV7-9 with TRBJ1-6, with D hard to call. Germline CDR1 reads SEHNR; CDR2 reads FQNEAQ (reference sequence). V was cut by 6 bases and J by 7 bases, with 16 bases left in between. The CDR3 has 15 amino acids. In nucleotides, the CDR3 is TGTGCCAGCAGTTACTCGAAGGCCGGGAATTCACCCCTCCACTTT. Amino acids: CASSYSKAGNSPLHF.

This clonotype was seen more than once but under ten times. The chain joins TRBV11-1 to TRBJ1-2; D is perhaps TRBD1 (6 bases). This CDR3 is built from 17 residues. Germline V gene lookup returns CDR1 SGHAT and CDR2 FQDESV (reference sequence). Trimming took 5 bases from V and 0 from J, leaving 19 bases between them. As DNA, the CDR3 is TGTGCCAGCAGCAGCTCACGGGAGAGGGGGTCTAACTATGGCTACACCTTC. Residues: CASSSSRERGSNYGYTF. Combining the CDR3 with reference TRBV11-1 and TRBJ1-2 gives the whole variable domain EAEVAQSPRYKITEKSQAVAFWCDPISGHATLYWYRQILGQGPELLVQFQDESVVDDSQLPKDRFSAERLKGVDSTLKIQPAELGDSAMYLCASSSSRERGSNYGYTFGSGTRLTVV.